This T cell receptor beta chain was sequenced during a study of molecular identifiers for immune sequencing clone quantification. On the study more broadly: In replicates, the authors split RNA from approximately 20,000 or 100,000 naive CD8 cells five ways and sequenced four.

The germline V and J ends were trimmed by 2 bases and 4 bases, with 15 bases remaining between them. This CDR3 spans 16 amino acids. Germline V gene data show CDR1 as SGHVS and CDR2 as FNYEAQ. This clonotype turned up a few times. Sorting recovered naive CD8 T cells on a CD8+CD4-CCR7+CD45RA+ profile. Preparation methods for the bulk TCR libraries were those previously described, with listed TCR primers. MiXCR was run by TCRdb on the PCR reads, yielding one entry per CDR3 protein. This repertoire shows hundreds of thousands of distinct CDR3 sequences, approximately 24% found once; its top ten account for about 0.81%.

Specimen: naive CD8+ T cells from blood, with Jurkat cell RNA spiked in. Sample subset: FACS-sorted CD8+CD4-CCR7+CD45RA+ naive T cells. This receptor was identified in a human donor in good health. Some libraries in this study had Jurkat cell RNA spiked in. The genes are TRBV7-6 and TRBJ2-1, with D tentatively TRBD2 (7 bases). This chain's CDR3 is CASSLSLGGLYNEQFF. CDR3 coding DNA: TGTGCCAGCAGCTTATCCCTGGGGGGGCTTTACAATGAGCAGTTCTTC.